The entry that follows covers one T cell receptor (beta chain) sequence. Its antigen is still unknown. The data stem from a study of cytomegalovirus exposure and HLA in healthy donors. The study ran its PCR with 60 Vbeta and 13 Jbeta primers. As processed by the authors: It was a later analysis that counted 75 million to 90 million unique TCR beta chains, of which 9.5 million to 14 million were shared. Produced via immunoSEQ multiplex PCR; TCRdb's table is partial and in-frame only. For V, J and clone size, that table is used; D and trimming come from the DNA. The sample shows about 240,000 clones, over 70% of them seen only once. Study conclusions and caveats: Testing in vitro showed three CMV-associated chains specific for CMV antigens.

This CDR3 has 14 amino acids. Per germline, CDR1 SNHLY and CDR2 FYNNEI. V dropped 0 bases and J dropped 9 bases, with 12 bases sitting between them. The chain employs TRBV2 and TRBJ2-1; a weak D match, TRBD1 (6 bases). The material sequenced was PBMCs. The receptor was isolated from a woman aged 55-75 years in good health and CMV-seropositive. The CDR3 here is CASSEAVQGIEQFF. In DNA form, the CDR3 reads TGTGCCAGCAGTGAAGCCGTACAGGGTATTGAGCAGTTCTTC. Based on the CDR3 plus reference TRBV2 and TRBJ2-1, the full variable domain is EPEVTQTPSHQVTQMGQEVILRCVPISNHLYFYWYRQILGQKVEFLVSFYNNEISEKSEIFDDQFSVERPDGSNFTLKIRSTKLEDSAMYFCASSEAVQGIEQFFGPGTRLTVL.